The 11 T cell receptor beta chains below all came from one sample that was sequenced in a study of CD8 T cells in ankylosing spondylitis. Broader study findings: A motif in TCR beta, a set of eight highly homologous variants, appeared characteristic of ankylosing spondylitis blood.

TCRdb reprocessed the 5' RACE reads via MiXCR and lists one record per CDR3 protein. The sample holds 750,000 to 850,000 distinct CDR3 sequences, 10% to 15% seen once. These receptors' targets are unknown. Sequences were obtained from blood, either unsorted or a sorted T cell fraction (not recorded which). The receptors stem from a male donor with ankylosing spondylitis.

This clonotype was picked up many times. The genes are TRBV12-3 or TRBV12-4 and TRBJ2-7; no reliable D call. The CDR3 runs 12 residues. Trimming cost V 6 bases and J 7 bases, with 13 bases left between them. The CDR3 region is CASSSTPLEQYF. In nucleotides, the CDR3 is TGTGCCAGCAGCTCCACCCCCTTAGAGCAGTACTTC.

The V gene is TRBV5-6, the J gene TRBJ1-1; D uncertain. This CDR3 spans 16 amino acids. In germline, CDR1 is SGHDT, CDR2 YYEEEE. V lost 0 bases to trimming and J lost 2 bases, with 14 bases between them. Written as DNA, the CDR3 is TGTGCCAGCAGCTTGGCATGGGTGTCAAGAAACACTGAAGCTTTCTTT. This translates into CASSLAWVSRNTEAFF.

At least ten counts were recorded for this clonotype. The V gene is TRBV20-1, the J gene TRBJ2-5, with TRBD2 as a possible D gene (5 bases). Germline values: CDR1 DFQATT, CDR2 SNEGSKA (reference sequence). CDR3 length: 14 amino acids. Trimming removed 3 bases at V and 4 bases at J, with 15 bases between. CDR3 region: CSASSAIRGETQYF. Here the CDR3 DNA reads TGCAGTGCTAGTTCCGCCATCCGGGGAGAGACCCAGTACTTC.

The genes are TRBV5-1 and TRBJ2-2; TRBD1 matches 7 bases. The ends lost 2 bases at V and 3 bases at J; junction bases unmatched: 4. Germline V gives CDR1 SGHRS, CDR2 YFSETQ. The CDR3 is 15 residues long. The CDR3 nucleotides read TGCGCCAGCAGCTTCCGGGACAGTTACACCGGGGAGCTGTTTTTT. Encoded protein: CASSFRDSYTGELFF.

This clonotype was seen just once. The V gene is TRBV20-1, the J gene TRBJ2-3, with TRBD2 matching 9 bases. Germline V CDR1 and CDR2: DFQATT, SNEGSKA (reference sequence). The junction had 6 bases not matched to a gene; V was cut back by 3 bases and J by 8 bases. The length of the CDR3 is 13 residues. The CDR3: CSASSAGGVTQYF. The CDR3 DNA follows: TGCAGTGCTAGCTCTGCGGGGGGGGTTACGCAGTATTTT.

The chain uses TRBV2 and TRBJ2-7, with 7 bases identical to TRBD2. Looked up from germline, CDR1 is SNHLY and CDR2 is FYNNEI. The trim removed 7 bases at V and 1 base at J, leaving 10 bases unmatched. This CDR3 contains 15 residues. CDR3 amino acids: CASTGRASGSYEQYF. The CDR3, as DNA: TGTGCCAGCACCGGTCGGGCTAGCGGTTCCTACGAGCAGTACTTC.

This clonotype was seen more than once but under ten times. This sequence joins TRBV5-1 and TRBJ1-1; D is unclear. This CDR3 has 14 residues. From germline, CDR1 is SGHRS and CDR2 YFSETQ. Between the trimmed V and J ends, which lost 1 base and 1 base, there was a span of 8 bases. The CDR3 here is CASSLTAPNTEAFF. CDR3 nucleotide sequence: TGCGCCAGCAGCTTGACCGCTCCGAACACTGAAGCTTTCTTT. The full variable domain, in which reference TRBV5-1 and TRBJ1-1 provide the parts outside the CDR3, is KAGVTQTPRYLIKTRGQQVTLSCSPISGHRSVSWYQQTPGQGLQFLFEYFSETQRNKGNFPGRFSGRQFSNSRSEMNVSTLELGDSALYLCASSLTAPNTEAFFGQGTRLTVV.

Notes on this clonotype: The junction and the germline gene differ at one end; a read error may be behind it. The gene calls are TRBV20-1 and TRBJ2-7, with TRBD1 matching 7 bases. Germline CDR1 and CDR2: DFQATT and SNEGSKA (reference sequence). This CDR3 comprises 14 residues. The CDR3 protein is CSAVRQGYSNEQYF. The CDR3 coding sequence is TGCAGTGCCGTAAGACAGGGATACTCCAACGAGCAGTACTTC.

DNA for the CDR3: TGTGCCAGCTCACCCCCAGGACCCGTCTATGGCTACACCTTC. This gives the protein CASSPPGPVYGYTF. This chain joins TRBV18 and TRBJ1-2, with D unclear. Trimming took 3 bases from V and 4 from J, leaving 12 bases between them. CDR1 is KGHSH and CDR2 is LQKENI in the germline V gene. The length of the CDR3 is 14 residues.

This clonotype was observed many times. V gene TRBV7-7 combines with J gene TRBJ2-2, with 10 bases aligning to TRBD2. CDR3 size: 13 residues. CDR1 is SSHAT and CDR2 is FNYEAQ in the germline V gene (reference sequence). The CDR3 here is CASGLAATGELFF. The CDR3 DNA reads as TGTGCTAGTGGACTAGCGGCCACCGGGGAGCTGTTTTTT.

The genes are TRBV7-9 and TRBJ2-1, with TRBD2 matching 12 bases. The CDR3 totals 17 residues. V shed 4 bases, J shed 0 bases, and the junction held 4 bases outside the gene matches. Germline assignment: CDR1 SEHNR and CDR2 FQNEAQ (reference sequence). This CDR3 is CASSSLTSGSSYNEQFF. CDR3 nucleotide sequence: TGTGCCAGCAGCTCCCTGACTAGCGGGAGCTCCTACAATGAGCAGTTCTTC.